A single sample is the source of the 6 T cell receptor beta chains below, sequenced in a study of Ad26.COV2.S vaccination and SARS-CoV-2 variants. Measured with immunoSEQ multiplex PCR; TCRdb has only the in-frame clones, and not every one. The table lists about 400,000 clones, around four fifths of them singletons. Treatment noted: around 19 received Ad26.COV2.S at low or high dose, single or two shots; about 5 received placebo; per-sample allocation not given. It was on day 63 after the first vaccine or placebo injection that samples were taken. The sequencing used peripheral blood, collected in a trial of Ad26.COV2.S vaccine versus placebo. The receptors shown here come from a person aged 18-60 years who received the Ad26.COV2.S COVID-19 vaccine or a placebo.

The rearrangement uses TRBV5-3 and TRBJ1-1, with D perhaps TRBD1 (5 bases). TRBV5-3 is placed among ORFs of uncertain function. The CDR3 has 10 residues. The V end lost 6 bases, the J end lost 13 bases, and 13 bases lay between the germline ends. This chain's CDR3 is CARTRQRGFF. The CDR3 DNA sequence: TGTGCCAGAACGAGACAGCGGGGTTTCTTT.

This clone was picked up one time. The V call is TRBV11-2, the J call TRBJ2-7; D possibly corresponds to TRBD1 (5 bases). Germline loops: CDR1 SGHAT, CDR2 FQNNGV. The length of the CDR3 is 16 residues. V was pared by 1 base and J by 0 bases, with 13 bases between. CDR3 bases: TGTGCCAGCAGCTTAGTACCCAAGGGGAACTCCTACGAGCAGTACTTC. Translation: CASSLVPKGNSYEQYF.

CDR3 bases: TGTGCCAGCAGTTTAGGGCGATTTAATGAAAAACTGTTTTTT. Protein: CASSLGRFNEKLFF. This rearrangement joins TRBV27 to TRBJ1-4; D unclear. Trimming took off 2 bases at V and 4 bases at J, with 8 bases between the two ends. From germline, CDR1 is MNHEY and CDR2 SMNVEV (reference sequence). CDR3 length: 14 amino acids.

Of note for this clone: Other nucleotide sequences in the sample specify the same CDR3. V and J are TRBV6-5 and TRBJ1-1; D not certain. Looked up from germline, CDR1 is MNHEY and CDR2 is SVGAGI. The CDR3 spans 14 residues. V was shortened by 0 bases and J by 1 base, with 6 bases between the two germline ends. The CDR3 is CASSYSYRNTEAFF. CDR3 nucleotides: TGTGCCAGCAGTTACTCTTACAGGAACACTGAAGCTTTCTTT.

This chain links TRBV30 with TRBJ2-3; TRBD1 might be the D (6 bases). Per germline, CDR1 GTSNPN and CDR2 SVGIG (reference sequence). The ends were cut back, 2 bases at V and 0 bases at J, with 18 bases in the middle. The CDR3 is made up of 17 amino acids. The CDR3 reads CAWSSWTDISSTDTQYF. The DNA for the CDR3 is TGTGCCTGGAGTTCATGGACAGACATCTCTAGCACAGATACGCAGTATTTT.

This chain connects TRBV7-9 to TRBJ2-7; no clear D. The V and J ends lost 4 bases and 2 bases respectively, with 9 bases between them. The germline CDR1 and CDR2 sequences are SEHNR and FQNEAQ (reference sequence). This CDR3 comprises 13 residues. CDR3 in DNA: TGTGCCAGCAGCTCATCGAACGCCTACGAGCAGTACTTC. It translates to CASSSSNAYEQYF. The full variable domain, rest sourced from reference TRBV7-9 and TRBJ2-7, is DTGVSQNPRHKITKRGQNVTFRCDPISEHNRLYWYRQTLGQGPEFLTYFQNEAQLEKSRLLSDRFSAERPKGSFSTLEIQRTEQGDSAMYLCASSSSNAYEQYFGPGTRLTVT.